These 32 T cell receptor beta chains share one sample of origin, sequenced in a study of glioma-infiltrating T cells. Amplification of TCR alpha and beta CDR3 regions from RNA used iRepertoire nested multiplex PCR. TCRdb re-derived calls from the multiplex PCR reads in MiXCR, one entry per CDR3 protein. This table holds more than 110,000 distinct CDR3 sequences, about two fifths found once. The specimen sequenced was glioma tissue, nonneoplastic brain tissue, or PBMCs (not recorded which). The receptors originated from a human donor with low-grade glioma or glioblastoma, undergoing nonglioma brain surgery, or in good health (not recorded which).

This clonotype was recorded a few times. V gene TRBV6-6 combines with J gene TRBJ2-7; maybe TRBD1 (6 bases). This CDR3 has 15 residues. V was cut by 0 bases and J by 3 bases, with 12 bases left in between. Germline assignment: CDR1 MNHNY and CDR2 SVGAGI (reference sequence). For the CDR3, the DNA is TGTGCCAGCAGTTACTCGACAGGAGCGCACTACGAGCAGTACTTC. It is translated as CASSYSTGAHYEQYF.

In its sample, this clonotype was seen a few times. The CDR3 DNA reads as TGCAGTGCTAGAGATCTACTCTCTGTTACAGGGAGTTTGGGCAATGAGCAGTTCTTC. Translated: CSARDLLSVTGSLGNEQFF. V gene TRBV20-1 combines with J gene TRBJ2-1; maybe TRBD1 (6 bases). V lost 0 bases, J lost 6 bases, and 27 bases lay in between. Looked up from germline, CDR1 is DFQATT and CDR2 is SNEGSKA (reference sequence). CDR3 length equals 19 residues.

This clonotype has ten or more counts. The gene calls are TRBV6-1 and TRBJ2-3; D remains unclear. The CDR3 has 13 residues. The germline V gene has CDR1 MNHNS and CDR2 SASEGT. The V end lost 5 bases, the J end lost 6 bases, and 12 bases lay between the germline ends. This chain's CDR3 is CASSSDPIDTQYF. The DNA for the CDR3 is TGTGCCAGCAGTTCGGACCCCATTGATACGCAGTATTTT.

The chain joins TRBV24-1 to TRBJ1-1; 10 bases fit TRBD1. CDR3 length equals 16 residues. The V and J ends lost 3 bases and 1 base, in that order; junction bases with no gene match: 4. Per the germline V gene, CDR1 is KGHDR and CDR2 is SFDVKD. CDR3 sequence (DNA): TGTGCCACCAGTGATCCCGGGACAGGGGAGAACACTGAAGCTTTCTTT. As protein: CATSDPGTGENTEAFF.

CDR3 protein: CATQRGLATDTQYF. CDR3 nucleotides: TGTGCCACCCAGCGAGGACTAGCCACAGATACGCAGTATTTT. The genes are TRBV7-2 and TRBJ2-3, with 8 nucleotides matching TRBD2. With V trimmed by 10 bases and J by 2 bases, 8 bases remained unmatched. CDR3 length: 14 residues. CDR1 and CDR2 from the germline V gene are SGHTA and FQGNSA.

This clonotype was picked up a small number of times. V gene TRBV28 combines with J gene TRBJ1-2; no firm D call. Germline CDR1 reads MDHEN; CDR2 reads SYDVKM. The CDR3 has 11 residues. V gave up 3 bases and J gave up 5 bases, with 4 bases separating them. CDR3 sequence reads: CASSFHYGYTF. In DNA form, the CDR3 reads TGTGCCAGCAGTTTTCATTATGGCTACACCTTC.

This clonotype turned up a few times. The gene calls are TRBV20-1 and TRBJ1-2; D is perhaps TRBD1 (5 bases). Germline CDR1 and CDR2: DFQATT and SNEGSKA (reference sequence). The length of the CDR3 is 12 residues. V was cut by 1 base and J by 6 bases, with 9 bases left in between. The CDR3 nucleotides read TGCAGTGCTAGAGGGGCAGGGAATGGCTACACCTTC. This gives the protein CSARGAGNGYTF.

This clonotype was observed a handful of times. This sequence joins TRBV7-2 and TRBJ1-1; perhaps TRBD1 as D (6 bases). This CDR3 has 14 amino acids. Germline CDR1 is SGHTA and CDR2 is FQGNSA. The V end lost 3 bases, the J end lost 2 bases, and 10 bases lay between the germline ends. CDR3 residues: CASSFQGRNTEAFF. The CDR3 bases are TGTGCCAGCAGCTTCCAGGGGAGAAACACTGAAGCTTTCTTT.

By share, this clonotype counts as medium-sized. J is TRBJ2-7 and V is TRBV28; D is possibly TRBD2 (5 bases). Trimming pared 6 bases from V and 4 bases from J, leaving 16 bases between. The CDR3 runs to 14 residues. CDR1 is MDHEN, CDR2 SYDVKM, per germline. CDR3 DNA: TGTGCCAGCAGGTCTAGCTTTGACGCGTACGAGCAGTACTTC. Its translation: CASRSSFDAYEQYF.

The chain has TRBV7-2 and TRBJ2-3, with a tentative D call TRBD2 (6 bases). The CDR3 runs 14 residues. CDR1 and CDR2 from the germline V gene are SGHTA and FQGNSA. V lost 5 bases and J lost 6, with 15 bases in between. The chain's CDR3 is CASSHAGRGDTQYF. DNA for the CDR3: TGTGCCAGCAGCCACGCCGGCCGGGGGGATACGCAGTATTTT. Filled out from reference TRBV7-2 and TRBJ2-3, the complete variable domain reads GAGVSQSPSNKVTEKGKDVELRCDPISGHTALYWYRQSLGQGLEFLIYFQGNSAPDKSGLPSDRFSAERTGGSVSTLTIQRTQQEDSAVYLCASSHAGRGDTQYFGPGTRLTVL.

Written as DNA, the CDR3 is TGTGCCACCAGCAACCAGGGAACGGGCAACTATGGCTACACCTTC. The encoded protein is CATSNQGTGNYGYTF. This chain joins TRBV15 and TRBJ1-2, with D possibly matching TRBD1 (5 bases). The CDR3 loop spans 15 amino acids. V lost 4 bases to trimming and J lost 2 bases, with 14 bases between them. CDR1 and CDR2 from the germline V gene are LNHNV and YYDKDF (reference sequence).

This clonotype came up a few times. The rearrangement links TRBV28 to TRBJ1-2; D is unclear. V lost 5 bases and J 7 bases, leaving 20 bases between the germline ends. Germline V gene sequence: CDR1 MDHEN, CDR2 SYDVKM. The CDR3 covers 15 residues. The DNA for the CDR3 is TGTGCCAGCAGTCCCCGTACTTTAGCCTTTTTTGGCTACACCTTC. Amino acids: CASSPRTLAFFGYTF.

CDR3 protein: CASSGPADTQYF. DNA for the CDR3: TGTGCCAGCAGCGGGCCCGCAGATACGCAGTATTTT. The chain employs TRBV7-2 and TRBJ2-3; no clear D. This CDR3 has 12 amino acids. The V end lost 5 bases, the J end lost 4 bases, and 7 bases lay between the germline ends. Per the germline V gene, CDR1 is SGHTA and CDR2 is FQGNSA.

The rearrangement uses TRBV5-4 and TRBJ2-3; no reliable D call. The CDR3 runs to 14 residues. The germline V gene encodes CDR1 SGHNT and CDR2 YYREEE (reference sequence). Trimming stripped 5 bases from V and 1 base from J, with 11 bases between. The CDR3 loop is CASSRDSRTDTQYF. The CDR3 nucleotides read TGTGCCAGCAGTCGCGACTCCCGCACAGATACGCAGTATTTT.

Only a few counts were recorded for this clonotype. The chain joins TRBV20-1 to TRBJ1-5; 8 nucleotides align to TRBD1. J was trimmed by 4 bases and V by 4 bases; bases with no gene match: 9. CDR3 length: 15 amino acids. CDR1 and CDR2 (germline): DFQATT, SNEGSKA (reference sequence). CDR3 DNA sequence: TGCAGTGCTACCACCACGGGACAGGAGAATCAGCCCCAGCATTTT. It codes for CSATTTGQENQPQHF.

This chain connects TRBV6-5 to TRBJ2-5, with 8 bases matching TRBD1. CDR3 length: 15 amino acids. V was clipped by 4 bases and J by 3 bases; unmatched bases: 7. Per germline, CDR1 MNHEY and CDR2 SVGAGI. CDR3: CASSSAKGQEETQYF. CDR3 DNA: TGTGCCAGCAGTTCCGCGAAGGGACAGGAAGAGACCCAGTACTTC.

This clonotype came up once. CDR3 protein: CASSPQADTKETQYF. DNA of the CDR3: TGTGCCAGCTCACCACAGGCGGATACAAAAGAGACCCAGTACTTC. The chain employs TRBV18 and TRBJ2-5; D ambiguous. The CDR3 totals 15 residues. V was pared by 1 base and J by 3 bases, with 12 bases between. Germline values: CDR1 KGHSH, CDR2 LQKENI.

The chain joins TRBV19 to TRBJ2-5; D not certain. This CDR3 contains 13 residues. In germline, CDR1 is LNHDA, CDR2 SQIVND (reference sequence). V was clipped by 5 bases and J by 2 bases, with 9 bases between them. The CDR3 coding sequence is TGTGCCAGTAGTTCTTCTGAGCAAGAGACCCAGTACTTC. It is translated as CASSSSEQETQYF. The whole variable domain, remainder taken from reference TRBV19 and TRBJ2-5, is DGGITQSPKYLFRKEGQNVTLSCEQNLNHDAMYWYRQDPGQGLRLIYYSQIVNDFQKGDIAEGYSVSREKKESFPLTVTSAQKNPTAFYLCASSSSEQETQYFGPGTRLLVL.

The gene calls are TRBV30 and TRBJ2-1; no clear D. CDR3 length: 11 amino acids. Trimming pared 2 bases from V and 8 bases from J, leaving 7 bases between. Germline V gene lookup returns CDR1 GTSNPN and CDR2 SVGIG (reference sequence). For the CDR3, the DNA is TGTGCCTGGAGTTCTACGGATGAGCAGTTCTTC. Translated, it gives CAWSSTDEQFF. Full variable domain (outside the CDR3, taken from reference TRBV30 and TRBJ2-1): SQTIHQWPATLVQPVGSPLSLECTVEGTSNPNLYWYRQAAGRGLQLLFYSVGIGQISSEVPQNLSASRPQDRQFILSSKKLLLSDSGFYLCAWSSTDEQFFGPGTRLTVL.

The chain couples TRBV27 to TRBJ1-2; D not resolved. CDR1 is MNHEY and CDR2 is SMNVEV in the germline V gene (reference sequence). Trimming took 6 bases from V and 4 from J, leaving 12 bases between them. The CDR3 totals 13 residues. The CDR3 reads CASRPSLAYGYTF. In DNA form, the CDR3 reads TGTGCCAGCAGACCTAGCCTGGCCTATGGCTACACCTTC.

This clonotype has a count of ten or more. The rearrangement links TRBV20-1 to TRBJ1-3; D not resolved. The CDR3 covers 14 residues. The V end lost 3 bases, the J end lost 3 bases, and 12 bases lay between the germline ends. CDR1 is DFQATT and CDR2 is SNEGSKA in the germline V gene (reference sequence). The CDR3: CSAREWGFGNTIYF. DNA of the CDR3: TGCAGTGCTAGGGAATGGGGATTTGGAAACACCATATATTTT.

A remark on this clonotype: A single base separates this from a much larger clone, so it may be a read error. In this CDR3 the conserved last residue, phenylalanine or tryptophan, is missing, so a read error is likely. The J gene is TRBJ1-2, the V gene TRBV11-2; tentative D call: TRBD1 (5 bases). V gave up 7 bases and J gave up 8 bases, with 14 bases separating them. CDR1 and CDR2 from the germline V gene are SGHAT and FQNNGV. CDR3 length: 12 amino acids. The CDR3 nucleotides are TGTGCCAGCACAGACAGCGCCTGGGGCTACACCTTA. This translates into CASTDSAWGYTL.

The V gene is TRBV20-1, the J gene TRBJ1-1, with no clear D. This CDR3 has 15 amino acids. Trimming pared 3 bases from V and 0 bases from J, leaving 14 bases between. The V gene's germline CDR1 is DFQATT and CDR2 SNEGSKA (reference sequence). The CDR3 DNA reads TGCAGTGCTAGCCCGGTGGGCACTATGAACACTGAAGCTTTCTTT. Residues: CSASPVGTMNTEAFF.

The rearrangement uses TRBV20-1 and TRBJ2-5; TRBD2 matches 9 bases. CDR3 length: 18 residues. The ends lost 0 bases at V and 4 bases at J; junction bases unmatched: 15. Germline-derived CDR1 and CDR2 are DFQATT and SNEGSKA (reference sequence). The CDR3 sequence is CSARDNQASSGVRETQYF. The CDR3 bases are TGCAGTGCTAGAGATAACCAAGCCTCTAGCGGGGTGAGAGAGACCCAGTACTTC.

The J gene is TRBJ1-1, the V gene TRBV20-1; TRBD1 might be the D (5 bases). There are 16 residues in the CDR3. V was trimmed by 3 bases and J by 0 bases, leaving 17 bases between them. Per germline, CDR1 DFQATT and CDR2 SNEGSKA (reference sequence). CDR3 bases: TGCAGTGCTAGCCCGGGCAGGGCTATCATGAACACTGAAGCTTTCTTT. Residues: CSASPGRAIMNTEAFF.

This clonotype was seen a handful of times. The chain couples TRBV6-1 to TRBJ1-3; no reliable D call. V lost 1 base, J lost 1 base, and 11 bases lay in between. The CDR3 is made up of 16 amino acids. Germline CDR1 MNHNS, CDR2 SASEGT. The CDR3 reads CASSEGGSFSGNTIYF. The CDR3 DNA reads TGTGCCAGCAGTGAAGGAGGGTCCTTTTCTGGAAACACCATATATTTT.

V and J are TRBV6-2 or TRBV6-3 and TRBJ1-1, with TRBD1 as a possible D gene (5 bases). The germline V gene encodes CDR1 MNHEY and CDR2 SVGEGT. CDR3 length: 15 amino acids. Trimming removed 8 bases at V and 1 base at J, with 17 bases between. CDR3 protein: CASSRGGGENTEAFF. The CDR3 DNA follows: TGTGCCAGCTCTCGCGGGGGGGGTGAGAACACTGAAGCTTTCTTT.

V gene TRBV6-5 combines with J gene TRBJ2-2; 11 bases line up with TRBD2. After removal of 4 bases from V and 5 bases from J, the junction contained 6 bases not matched to a gene. From germline, CDR1 is MNHEY and CDR2 SVGAGI. This CDR3 contains 16 residues. CDR3 sequence reads: CASSSPASGGTGELFF. CDR3 bases: TGTGCCAGCAGTTCCCCAGCTAGCGGGGGGACCGGGGAGCTGTTTTTT.

On this clonotype itself: Since the CDR3 does not end with the conserved phenylalanine or tryptophan, this likely comes from a read error. The genes are TRBV19 and TRBJ1-5; D uncertain. CDR3 size: 12 residues. Trimming cost V 7 bases and J 4 bases, with 8 bases left between them. CDR1 is LNHDA, CDR2 SQIVND, per germline (reference sequence). Here the CDR3 DNA reads TGTGCCAGTACCCGAGGTAATCAGCCCCAGCATCTT. This codes for CASTRGNQPQHL.

This clonotype appeared a single time. The V gene is TRBV2, the J gene TRBJ1-6; D might be TRBD1 (5 bases). The CDR3 contains 15 residues. CDR1 SNHLY and CDR2 FYNNEI come from the germline V gene. Trimming took 4 bases from V and 7 from J, leaving 14 bases between them. CDR3 in amino acids: CASSVATASNSPLHF. In DNA, the CDR3 is TGTGCCAGCAGTGTGGCGACAGCTTCAAATTCACCCCTCCACTTT.

This clonotype has only a few counts. The CDR3 reads CSASGANTEAFF. CDR3 in DNA: TGCAGTGCTAGTGGGGCAAACACTGAAGCTTTCTTT. This chain joins TRBV20-1 and TRBJ1-1, with TRBD1 as a possible D gene (5 bases). V lost 3 bases, J lost 2 bases, and 7 bases lay in between. The CDR3 is made up of 12 amino acids. Germline V CDR1 and CDR2: DFQATT, SNEGSKA (reference sequence).

In regard to this clonotype: Mismatch with germline at one junction end may stem from a read error. Here the CDR3 DNA reads TGTGCCATCAGTGATTCCGGGCCCTTGAACACCGGGGAGCTGTTTTTT. Residues: CAISDSGPLNTGELFF. The rearrangement joins TRBV6-9 to TRBJ2-2; D gene uncertain. There are 16 residues in the CDR3. CDR1 MNHGY and CDR2 SVAAGI come from the germline V gene.